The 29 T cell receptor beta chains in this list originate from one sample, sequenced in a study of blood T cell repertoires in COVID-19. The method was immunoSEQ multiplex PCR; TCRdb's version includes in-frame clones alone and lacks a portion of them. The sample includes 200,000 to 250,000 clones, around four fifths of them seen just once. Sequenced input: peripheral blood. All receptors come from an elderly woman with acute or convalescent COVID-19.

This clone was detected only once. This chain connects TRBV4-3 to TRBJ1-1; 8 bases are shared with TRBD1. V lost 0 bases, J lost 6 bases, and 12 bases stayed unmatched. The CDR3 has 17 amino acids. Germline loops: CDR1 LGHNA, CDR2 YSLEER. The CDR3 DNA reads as TGCGCCAGCAGCCAAGAGGGCGGCCTAGGGGACAGGTCTGAAGCTTTCTTT. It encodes CASSQEGGLGDRSEAFF.

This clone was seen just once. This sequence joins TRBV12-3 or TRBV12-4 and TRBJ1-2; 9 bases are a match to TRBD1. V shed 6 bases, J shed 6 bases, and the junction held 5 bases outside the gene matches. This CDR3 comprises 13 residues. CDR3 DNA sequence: TGTGCCAGCAGCTCGGGACAGGGTAATGGCTACACCTTC. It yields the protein CASSSGQGNGYTF.

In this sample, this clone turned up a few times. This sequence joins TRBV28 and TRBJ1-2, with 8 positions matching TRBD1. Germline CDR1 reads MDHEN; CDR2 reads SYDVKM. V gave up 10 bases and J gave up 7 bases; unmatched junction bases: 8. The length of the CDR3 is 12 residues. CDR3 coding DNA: TGTGCCACCGACAGGGGAATGGGTGGCTACACCTTC. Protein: CATDRGMGGYTF.

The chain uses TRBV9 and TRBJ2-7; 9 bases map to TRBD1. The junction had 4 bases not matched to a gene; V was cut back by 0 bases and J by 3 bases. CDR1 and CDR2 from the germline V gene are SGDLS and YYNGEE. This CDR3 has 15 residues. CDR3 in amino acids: CASSVATGQGYEQYF. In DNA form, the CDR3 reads TGTGCCAGCAGCGTAGCTACGGGACAGGGCTACGAGCAGTACTTC.

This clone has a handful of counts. The CDR3 sequence is CASSPLGTGRGTQYF. In DNA form, the CDR3 reads TGTGCCAGCAGCCCCCTAGGGACAGGGAGGGGGACCCAGTACTTC. V gene TRBV7-8 combines with J gene TRBJ2-5; 9 positions match TRBD1. The CDR3 is 15 residues long. CDR1 is SGHVS, CDR2 FQNEAQ, per germline. J gave up 7 bases and V 5 bases, and 11 bases lay outside the gene matches.

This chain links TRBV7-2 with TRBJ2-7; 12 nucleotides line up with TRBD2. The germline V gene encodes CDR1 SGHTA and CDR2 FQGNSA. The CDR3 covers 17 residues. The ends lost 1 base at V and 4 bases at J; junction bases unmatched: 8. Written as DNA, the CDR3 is TGTGCCAGCAGCTTAGGTCCTAGCGGGGGGGCTGAGTACGAGCAGTACTTC. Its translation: CASSLGPSGGAEYEQYF.

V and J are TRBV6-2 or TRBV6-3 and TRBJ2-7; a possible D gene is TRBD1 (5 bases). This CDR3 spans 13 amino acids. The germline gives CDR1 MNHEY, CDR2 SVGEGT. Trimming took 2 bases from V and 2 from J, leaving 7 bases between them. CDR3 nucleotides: TGTGCCAGCAGTTACGGACAACCCTACGAGCAGTACTTC. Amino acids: CASSYGQPYEQYF.

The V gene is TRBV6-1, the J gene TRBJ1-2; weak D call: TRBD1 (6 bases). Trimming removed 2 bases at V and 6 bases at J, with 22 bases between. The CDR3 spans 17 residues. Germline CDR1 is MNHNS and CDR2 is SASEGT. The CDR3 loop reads CASSEWRGRLSDDGYTF. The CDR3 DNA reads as TGTGCCAGCAGTGAATGGCGGGGGCGTCTTTCGGATGATGGCTACACCTTC.

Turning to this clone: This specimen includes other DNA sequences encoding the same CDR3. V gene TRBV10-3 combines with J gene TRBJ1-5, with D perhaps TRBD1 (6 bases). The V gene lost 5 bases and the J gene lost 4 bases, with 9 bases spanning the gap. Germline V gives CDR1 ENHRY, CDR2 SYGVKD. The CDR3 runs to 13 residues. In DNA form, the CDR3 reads TGTGCCATCAGTCCAGGGGTGAATCAGCCCCAGCATTTT. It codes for CAISPGVNQPQHF.

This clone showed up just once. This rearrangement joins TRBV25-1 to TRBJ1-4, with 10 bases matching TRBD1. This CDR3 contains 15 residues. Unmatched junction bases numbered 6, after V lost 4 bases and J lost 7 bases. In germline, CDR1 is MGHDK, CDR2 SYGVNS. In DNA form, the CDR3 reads TGTGCCAGCAGTGCCATGACAGGGGGCGGTGAAAAACTGTTTTTT. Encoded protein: CASSAMTGGGEKLFF.

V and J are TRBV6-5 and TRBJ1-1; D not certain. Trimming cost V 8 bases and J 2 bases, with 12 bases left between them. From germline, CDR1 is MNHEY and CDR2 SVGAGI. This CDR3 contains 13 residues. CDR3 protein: CASYPRSNTEAFF. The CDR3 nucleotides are TGTGCCAGCTATCCCCGGAGTAACACTGAAGCTTTCTTT.

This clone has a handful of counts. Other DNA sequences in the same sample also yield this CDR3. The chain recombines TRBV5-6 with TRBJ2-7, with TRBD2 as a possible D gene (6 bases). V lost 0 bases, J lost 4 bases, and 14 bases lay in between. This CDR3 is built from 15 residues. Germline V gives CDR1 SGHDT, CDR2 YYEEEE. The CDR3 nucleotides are TGTGCCAGCAGCTTGGAAGGACTAAGAAGTTACGAGCAGTACTTC. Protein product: CASSLEGLRSYEQYF.

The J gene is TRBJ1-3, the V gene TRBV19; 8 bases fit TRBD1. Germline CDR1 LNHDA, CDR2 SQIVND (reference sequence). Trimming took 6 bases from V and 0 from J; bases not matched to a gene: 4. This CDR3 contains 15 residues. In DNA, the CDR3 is TGTGCCAGTAGCCGGACAGGGCGCTCTGGAAACACCATATATTTT. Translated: CASSRTGRSGNTIYF.

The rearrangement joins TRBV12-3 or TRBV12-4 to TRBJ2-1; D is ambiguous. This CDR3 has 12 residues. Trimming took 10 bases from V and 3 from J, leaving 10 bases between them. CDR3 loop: CATTLDYNEQFF. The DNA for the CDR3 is TGTGCCACCACTCTTGACTACAATGAGCAGTTCTTC.

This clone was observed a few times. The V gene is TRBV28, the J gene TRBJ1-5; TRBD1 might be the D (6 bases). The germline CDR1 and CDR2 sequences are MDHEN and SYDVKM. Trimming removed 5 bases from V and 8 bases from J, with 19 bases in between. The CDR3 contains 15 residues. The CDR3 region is CASSQDYRVLEPQHF. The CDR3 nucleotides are TGTGCCAGCAGTCAAGACTACAGGGTCTTGGAGCCCCAGCATTTT.

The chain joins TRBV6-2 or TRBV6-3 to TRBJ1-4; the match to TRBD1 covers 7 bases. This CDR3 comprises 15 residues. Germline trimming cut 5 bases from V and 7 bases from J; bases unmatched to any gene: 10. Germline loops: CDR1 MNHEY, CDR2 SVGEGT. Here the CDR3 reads CASSKQGKKTEKLFF. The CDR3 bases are TGTGCCAGCAGTAAACAGGGGAAGAAAACTGAAAAACTGTTTTTT.

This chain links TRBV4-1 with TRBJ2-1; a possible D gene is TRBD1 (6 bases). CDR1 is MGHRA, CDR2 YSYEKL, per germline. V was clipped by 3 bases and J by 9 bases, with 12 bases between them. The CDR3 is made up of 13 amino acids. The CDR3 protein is CASSQYQGSEQFF. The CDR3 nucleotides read TGCGCCAGCAGCCAGTATCAGGGGTCTGAGCAGTTCTTC.

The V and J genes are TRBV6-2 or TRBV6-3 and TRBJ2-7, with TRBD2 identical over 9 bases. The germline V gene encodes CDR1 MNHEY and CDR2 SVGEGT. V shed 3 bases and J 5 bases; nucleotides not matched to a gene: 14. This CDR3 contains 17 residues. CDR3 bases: TGTGCCAGCAGTTATCGGATTCTGGCTAGCGGGGCCAACGAGCAGTACTTC. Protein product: CASSYRILASGANEQYF.

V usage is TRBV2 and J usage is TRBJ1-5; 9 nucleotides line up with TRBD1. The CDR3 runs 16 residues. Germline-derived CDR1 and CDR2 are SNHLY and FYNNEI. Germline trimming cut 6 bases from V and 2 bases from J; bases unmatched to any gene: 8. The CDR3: CASSYGTGTGNQPQHF. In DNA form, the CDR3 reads TGTGCCAGCAGCTACGGGACAGGGACAGGCAATCAGCCCCAGCATTTT.

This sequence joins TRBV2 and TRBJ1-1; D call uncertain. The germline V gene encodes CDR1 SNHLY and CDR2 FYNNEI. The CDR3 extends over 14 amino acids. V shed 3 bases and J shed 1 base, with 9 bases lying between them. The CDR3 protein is CASSEVSRNTEAFF. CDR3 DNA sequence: TGTGCCAGCAGTGAGGTTTCCAGGAACACTGAAGCTTTCTTT.

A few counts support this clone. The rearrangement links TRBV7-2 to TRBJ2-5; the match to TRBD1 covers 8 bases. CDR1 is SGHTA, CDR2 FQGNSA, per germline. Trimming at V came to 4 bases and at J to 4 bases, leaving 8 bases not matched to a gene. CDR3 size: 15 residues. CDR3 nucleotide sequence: TGTGCCAGCAGCTCCCAGATCGACAGGGGAGAGACCCAGTACTTC. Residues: CASSSQIDRGETQYF.

In DNA, the CDR3 is TGTGCCAGCAGACCGGGACAACGGGAAAAACTGTTTTTT. It is translated as CASRPGQREKLFF. This chain uses TRBV6-5 with TRBJ1-4; a possible D gene is TRBD1 (6 bases). CDR1 MNHEY and CDR2 SVGAGI come from the germline V gene. The CDR3 consists of 13 residues. V was cut by 6 bases and J by 8 bases, with 13 bases left in between.

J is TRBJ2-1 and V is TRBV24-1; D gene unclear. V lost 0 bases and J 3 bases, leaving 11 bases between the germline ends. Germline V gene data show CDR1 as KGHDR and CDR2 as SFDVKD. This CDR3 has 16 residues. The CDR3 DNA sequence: TGTGCCACCAGTGATTTGCTGTCTACGGGCTACAATGAGCAGTTCTTC. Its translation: CATSDLLSTGYNEQFF.

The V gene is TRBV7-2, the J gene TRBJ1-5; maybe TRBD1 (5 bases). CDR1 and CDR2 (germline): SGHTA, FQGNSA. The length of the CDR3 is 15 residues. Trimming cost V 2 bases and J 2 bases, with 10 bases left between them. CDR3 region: CASSLMGGGNQPQHF. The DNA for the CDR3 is TGTGCCAGCAGCTTAATGGGGGGTGGCAATCAGCCCCAGCATTTT.

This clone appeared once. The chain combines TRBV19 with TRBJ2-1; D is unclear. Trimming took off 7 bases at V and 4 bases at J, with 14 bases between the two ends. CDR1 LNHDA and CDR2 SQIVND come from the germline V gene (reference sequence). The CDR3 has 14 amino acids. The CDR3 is CASTRGLEYNEQFF. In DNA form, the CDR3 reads TGTGCCAGTACCAGAGGATTGGAGTACAATGAGCAGTTCTTC.

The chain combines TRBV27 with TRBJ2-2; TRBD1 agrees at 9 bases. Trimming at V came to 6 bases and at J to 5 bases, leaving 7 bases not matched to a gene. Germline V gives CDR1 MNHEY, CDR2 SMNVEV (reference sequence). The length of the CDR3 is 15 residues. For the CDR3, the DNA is TGTGCCAGCAGGATTACAGGGGGCGCGACCGGGGAGCTGTTTTTT. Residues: CASRITGGATGELFF.

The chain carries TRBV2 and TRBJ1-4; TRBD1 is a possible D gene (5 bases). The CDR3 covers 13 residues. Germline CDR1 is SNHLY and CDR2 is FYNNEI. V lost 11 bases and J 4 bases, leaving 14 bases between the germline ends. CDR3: CAGGADLNEKLFF. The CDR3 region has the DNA TGTGCCGGAGGGGCAGACCTTAATGAAAAACTGTTTTTT.

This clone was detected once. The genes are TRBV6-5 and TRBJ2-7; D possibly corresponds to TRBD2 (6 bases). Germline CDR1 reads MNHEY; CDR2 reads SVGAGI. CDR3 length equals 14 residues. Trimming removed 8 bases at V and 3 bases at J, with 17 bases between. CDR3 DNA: TGTGCCAGCGGAATCCGAGCGGGCCTCTACGAGCAGTACTTC. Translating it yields CASGIRAGLYEQYF.

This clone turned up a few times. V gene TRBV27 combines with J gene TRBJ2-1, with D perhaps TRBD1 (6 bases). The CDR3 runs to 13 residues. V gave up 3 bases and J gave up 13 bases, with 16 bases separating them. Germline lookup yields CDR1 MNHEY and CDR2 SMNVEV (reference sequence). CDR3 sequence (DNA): TGTGCCAGCAGTTTGGGGGCTAGCCTTACCCAGTTCTTC. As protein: CASSLGASLTQFF.